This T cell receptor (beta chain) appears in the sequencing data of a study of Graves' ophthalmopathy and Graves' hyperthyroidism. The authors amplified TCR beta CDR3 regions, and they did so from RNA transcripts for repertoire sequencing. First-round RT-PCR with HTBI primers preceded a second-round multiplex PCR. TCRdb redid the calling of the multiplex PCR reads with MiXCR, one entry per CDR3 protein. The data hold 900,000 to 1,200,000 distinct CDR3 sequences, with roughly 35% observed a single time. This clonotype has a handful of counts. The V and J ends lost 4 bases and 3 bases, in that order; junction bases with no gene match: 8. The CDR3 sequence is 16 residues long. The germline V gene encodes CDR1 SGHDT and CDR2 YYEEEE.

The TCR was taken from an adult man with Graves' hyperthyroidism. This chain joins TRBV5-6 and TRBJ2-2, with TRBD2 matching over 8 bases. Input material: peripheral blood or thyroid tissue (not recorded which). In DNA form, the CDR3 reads TGTGCCAGCAGCATGCTACGGGAGGGCCACACCGGGGAGCTGTTTTTT. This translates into CASSMLREGHTGELFF. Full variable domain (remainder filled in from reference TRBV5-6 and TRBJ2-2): DAGVTQSPTHLIKTRGQQVTLRCSPKSGHDTVSWYQQALGQGPQFIFQYYEEEERQRGNFPDRFSGHQFPNYSSELNVNALLLGDSALYLCASSMLREGHTGELFFGEGSRLTVL.